This T cell receptor beta chain is from a study of T cell repertoires in cytomegalovirus infection. Study-wide background: CMV infection plus the matching HLA type was flagged by public TCR beta signatures.

Study-wide points: Accumulated public TCR beta family frequency recognized individuals carrying CMV together with the relevant HLA. HLA-C-restricted CMV clonotypes gave the most frequent clonotype in two of eight donors.

This clonotype was detected ten times or more. The antigen remains unidentified. TCRdb ran MiXCR on the reads and lists one entry per CDR3 protein. The table includes roughly 320,000 distinct CDR3 sequences, 8% to 9.5% detected once. Germline CDR1 SGHTA, CDR2 FQGTGA. V lost 1 base to trimming and J lost 4 bases; unmatched junction nucleotides: 2. The CDR3 covers 15 residues. The chain uses TRBV7-3 and TRBJ2-1, with 9 bases fitting TRBD2. The origin of this receptor is a human donor in good health (CMV status not recorded). Some clones in this sample may be carry-over from other donors' samples. The sample comprised PBMCs. This CDR3 is CASSLNSGGYNEQFF. CDR3 sequence (DNA): TGTGCCAGCAGCTTAAATAGCGGGGGTTACAATGAGCAGTTCTTC.